This entry lists 5 T cell receptor beta chains sequenced from one sample in a study of patients and donors after allogeneic stem cell transplantation. TCRdb used MiXCR to reprocess the RT-PCR reads, holding one entry per CDR3 protein. The sample has approximately 430,000 distinct CDR3 sequences, under 20% seen once. The sequenced sample consisted of blood, either unsorted or a sorted T cell fraction (not recorded which). The source of these receptors is a human donor who was either an allogeneic HSCT recipient or a stem cell or donor lymphocyte infusion donor (not recorded which). It is not recorded whose cells these are; they may come from a transplant donor.

A note on this clonotype: Germline is not matched at one junction end, which may reflect a read error. J is TRBJ2-2 and V is TRBV9; TRBD2 matches 7 bases. Germline V lookup: CDR1 SGDLS, CDR2 YYNGEE. The CDR3 runs 16 residues. The chain's CDR3 is CASSVLGGSSTVELFF. The CDR3 DNA is TGTGCCAGCAGCGTATTGGGGGGGTCGAGCACCGTGGAGCTGTTTTTT.

CDR3 amino acids: CASSLFRTFTGELFF. The CDR3 DNA reads TGTGCCAGCAGCCTCTTTCGGACATTTACCGGGGAGCTGTTTTTT. This rearrangement joins TRBV7-9 to TRBJ2-2; D may be TRBD1 (5 bases). V shed 5 bases and J shed 5 bases, with 15 bases lying between them. There are 15 residues in the CDR3. From germline, CDR1 is SEHNR and CDR2 FQNEAQ (reference sequence).

This clonotype was counted ten times or more. This CDR3 is CAIDQKETSGSEPSYNEQFF. The CDR3 DNA follows: TGTGCCATCGACCAGAAAGAGACTAGCGGGAGCGAACCCTCCTACAATGAGCAGTTCTTC. This chain uses TRBV10-3 with TRBJ2-1; 12 bases are shared with TRBD2. Unmatched junction bases numbered 17, after V lost 8 bases and J lost 0 bases. The V gene's germline CDR1 is ENHRY and CDR2 SYGVKD. The CDR3 runs to 20 residues.

The rearrangement links TRBV5-1 to TRBJ2-2; D uncertain. Germline loops: CDR1 SGHRS, CDR2 YFSETQ. CDR3 length equals 17 residues. V was cut by 0 bases and J by 1 base, with 13 bases left in between. CDR3 sequence reads: CASSLVQLGQNTGELFF. The DNA for the CDR3 is TGCGCCAGCAGCTTGGTTCAGCTGGGCCAGAACACCGGGGAGCTGTTTTTT.

Ten or more counts support this clonotype. The gene calls are TRBV7-3 and TRBJ2-3; no firm D call. V was trimmed by 3 bases and J by 3 bases, leaving 10 bases between them. Germline V CDR1 and CDR2: SGHTA, FQGTGA. This CDR3 is 14 amino acids long. CDR3 amino acids: CASSFTSGTDTQYF. The CDR3 region has the DNA TGTGCCAGCAGCTTTACCTCAGGAACAGATACGCAGTATTTT.